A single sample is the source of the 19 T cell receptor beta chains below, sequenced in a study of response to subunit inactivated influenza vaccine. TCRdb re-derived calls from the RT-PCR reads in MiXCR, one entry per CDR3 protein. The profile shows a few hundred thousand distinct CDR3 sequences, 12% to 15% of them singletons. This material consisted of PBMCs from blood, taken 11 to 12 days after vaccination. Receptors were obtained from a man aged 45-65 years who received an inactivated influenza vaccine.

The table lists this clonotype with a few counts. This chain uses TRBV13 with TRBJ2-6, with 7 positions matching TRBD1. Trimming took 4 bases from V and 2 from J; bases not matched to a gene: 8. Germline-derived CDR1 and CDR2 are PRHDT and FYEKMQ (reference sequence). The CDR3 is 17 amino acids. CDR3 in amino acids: CASSSAGGITGANVLTF. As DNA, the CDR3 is TGTGCCAGCAGCTCGGCAGGGGGAATAACTGGGGCCAACGTCCTGACTTTC.

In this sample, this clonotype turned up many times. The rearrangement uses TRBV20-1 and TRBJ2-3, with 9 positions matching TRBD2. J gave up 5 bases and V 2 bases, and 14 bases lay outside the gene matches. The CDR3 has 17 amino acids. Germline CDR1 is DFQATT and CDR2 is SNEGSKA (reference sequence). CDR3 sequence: CSARYLAGGRNGDTQYF. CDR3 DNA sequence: TGCAGTGCTAGATATCTTGCGGGAGGGAGGAATGGAGATACGCAGTATTTT.

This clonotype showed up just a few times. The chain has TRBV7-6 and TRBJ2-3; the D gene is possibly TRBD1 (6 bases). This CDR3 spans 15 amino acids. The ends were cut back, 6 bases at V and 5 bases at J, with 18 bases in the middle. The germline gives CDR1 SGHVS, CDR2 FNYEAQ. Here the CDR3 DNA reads TGTGCCAGCAGAAGGGGGTCTTGGGGAGAAGATACGCAGTATTTT. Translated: CASRRGSWGEDTQYF.

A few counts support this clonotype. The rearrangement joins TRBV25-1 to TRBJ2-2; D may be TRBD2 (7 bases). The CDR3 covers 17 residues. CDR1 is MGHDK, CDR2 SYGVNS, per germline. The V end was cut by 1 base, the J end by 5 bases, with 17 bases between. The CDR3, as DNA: TGTGCCAGCAGTGAATCGGTTGGACTAGGGGGGACCGGGGAGCTGTTTTTT. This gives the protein CASSESVGLGGTGELFF.

CDR3 DNA sequence: TGTGCCAGCAGCTTCCGCAAGGGGACATCCTCTAATGAAAAACTGTTTTTT. The encoded protein is CASSFRKGTSSNEKLFF. The chain has TRBV7-9 and TRBJ1-4; a possible D gene is TRBD1 (6 bases). The V gene's germline CDR1 is SEHNR and CDR2 FQNEAQ (reference sequence). V was cut by 3 bases and J by 3 bases, with 17 bases left in between. The CDR3 spans 17 residues.

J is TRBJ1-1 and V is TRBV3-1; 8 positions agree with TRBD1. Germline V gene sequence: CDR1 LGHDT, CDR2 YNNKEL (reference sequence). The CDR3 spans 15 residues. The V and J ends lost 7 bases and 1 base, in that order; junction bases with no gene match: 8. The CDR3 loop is CASTFGTGRNTEAFF. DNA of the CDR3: TGTGCCAGCACCTTCGGGACAGGACGGAACACTGAAGCTTTCTTT.

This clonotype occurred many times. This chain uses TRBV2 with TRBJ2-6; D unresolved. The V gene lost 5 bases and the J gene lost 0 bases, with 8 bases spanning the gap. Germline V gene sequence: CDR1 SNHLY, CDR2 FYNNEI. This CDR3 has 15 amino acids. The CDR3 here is CASSYGFSGANVLTF. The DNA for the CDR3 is TGTGCCAGCAGTTACGGATTCTCTGGGGCCAACGTCCTGACTTTC.

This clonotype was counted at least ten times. CDR3 loop: CATSRAIQENTGELFF. CDR3 DNA sequence: TGTGCCACCAGCAGAGCGATACAGGAGAACACCGGGGAGCTGTTTTTT. The V call is TRBV15, the J call TRBJ2-2; D is possibly TRBD1 (5 bases). This CDR3 comprises 16 residues. CDR1 and CDR2 from the germline V gene are LNHNV and YYDKDF (reference sequence). V was clipped by 1 base and J by 1 base, with 10 bases between them.

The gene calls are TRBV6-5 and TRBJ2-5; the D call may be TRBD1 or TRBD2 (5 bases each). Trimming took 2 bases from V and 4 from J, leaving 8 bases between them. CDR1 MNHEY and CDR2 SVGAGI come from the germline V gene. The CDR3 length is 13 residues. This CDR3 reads CASSYEGLETQYF. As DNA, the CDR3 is TGTGCCAGCAGTTACGAGGGGTTAGAGACCCAGTACTTC.

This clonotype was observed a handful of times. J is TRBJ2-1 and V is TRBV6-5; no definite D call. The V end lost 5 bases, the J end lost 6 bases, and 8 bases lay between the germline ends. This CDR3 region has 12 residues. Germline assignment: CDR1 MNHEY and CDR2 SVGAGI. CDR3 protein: CASSGRSNEQFF. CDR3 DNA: TGTGCCAGCAGTGGCAGGAGCAATGAGCAGTTCTTC.

CDR3 sequence reads: CAISESGQKTGANVLTF. Written as DNA, the CDR3 is TGTGCCATCAGTGAGTCGGGGCAGAAAACTGGGGCCAACGTCCTGACTTTC. The chain uses TRBV10-3 and TRBJ2-6; D is possibly TRBD1 (5 bases). The CDR3 is 17 residues long. V was clipped by 0 bases and J by 2 bases, with 11 bases between them. CDR1 is ENHRY, CDR2 SYGVKD, per germline.

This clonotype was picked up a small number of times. CDR3 loop: CASSQVHRRETQYF. The CDR3 DNA is TGCGCCAGCAGCCAAGTGCACAGGAGGGAGACCCAGTACTTC. The chain carries TRBV4-1 and TRBJ2-5; D possibly uses TRBD1 or TRBD2 (5 bases each). This CDR3 comprises 14 residues. Trimming cost V 1 base and J 5 bases, with 11 bases left between them. The germline V gene has CDR1 MGHRA and CDR2 YSYEKL.

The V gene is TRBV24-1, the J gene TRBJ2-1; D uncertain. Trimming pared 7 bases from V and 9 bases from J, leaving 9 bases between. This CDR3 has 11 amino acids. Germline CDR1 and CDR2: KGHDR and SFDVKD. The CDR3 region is CATRQLGEQFF. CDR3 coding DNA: TGTGCCACCAGGCAACTGGGTGAGCAGTTCTTC.

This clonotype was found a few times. The CDR3 nucleotides are TGTGCCACCAGTGGGTCGACTAGTGGCGAGCAGTACTTC. It codes for CATSGSTSGEQYF. This chain connects TRBV24-1 to TRBJ2-7, with D maybe TRBD2 (6 bases). V shed 5 bases and J shed 6 bases, with 13 bases lying between them. The CDR3 loop spans 13 amino acids. Germline assignment: CDR1 KGHDR and CDR2 SFDVKD.

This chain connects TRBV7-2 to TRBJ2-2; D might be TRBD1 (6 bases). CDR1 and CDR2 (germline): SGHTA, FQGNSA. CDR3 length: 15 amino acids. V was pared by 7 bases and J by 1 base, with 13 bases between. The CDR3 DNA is TGTGCCAGCAATCACCGGGACAAGAACACCGGGGAGCTGTTTTTT. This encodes CASNHRDKNTGELFF.

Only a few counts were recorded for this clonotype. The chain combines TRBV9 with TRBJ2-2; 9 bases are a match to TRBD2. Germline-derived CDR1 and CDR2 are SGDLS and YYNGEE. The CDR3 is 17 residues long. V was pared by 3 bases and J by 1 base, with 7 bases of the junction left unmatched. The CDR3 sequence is CASSDDSGSQNTGELFF. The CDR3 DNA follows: TGTGCCAGCAGCGATGATAGCGGGAGCCAGAACACCGGGGAGCTGTTTTTT.

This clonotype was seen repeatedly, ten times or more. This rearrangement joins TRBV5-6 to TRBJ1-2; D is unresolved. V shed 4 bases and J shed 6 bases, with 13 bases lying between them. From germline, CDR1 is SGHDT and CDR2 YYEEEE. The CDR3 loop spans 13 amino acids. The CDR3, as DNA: TGTGCCAGCAGCCCATCTGGGGTCCATGGCTACACCTTC. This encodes CASSPSGVHGYTF. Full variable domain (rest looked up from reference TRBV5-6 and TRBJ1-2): DAGVTQSPTHLIKTRGQQVTLRCSPKSGHDTVSWYQQALGQGPQFIFQYYEEEERQRGNFPDRFSGHQFPNYSSELNVNALLLGDSALYLCASSPSGVHGYTFGSGTRLTVV.

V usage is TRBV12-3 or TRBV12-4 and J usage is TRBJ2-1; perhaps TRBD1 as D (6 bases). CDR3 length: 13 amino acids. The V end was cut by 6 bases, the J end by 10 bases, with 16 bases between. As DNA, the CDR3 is TGTGCCAGCAGAGGGACATCCTATGGGGAGCAGTTCTTC. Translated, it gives CASRGTSYGEQFF.

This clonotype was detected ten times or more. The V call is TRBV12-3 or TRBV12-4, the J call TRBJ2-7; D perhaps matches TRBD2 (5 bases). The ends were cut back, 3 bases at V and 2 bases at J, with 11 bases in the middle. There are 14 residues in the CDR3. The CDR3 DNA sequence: TGTGCCAGCAGTTTTGGCGGAGGTACCTACGAGCAGTACTTC. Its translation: CASSFGGGTYEQYF.